This T cell receptor beta chain was captured by sequencing in a study of T cell changes during pregnancy in multiple sclerosis. Per the germline V gene, CDR1 is GTSNPN and CDR2 is SVGIG (reference sequence). This CDR3 contains 12 residues. Sequencing was performed with immunoSEQ multiplex PCR; in TCRdb, only in-frame clones are kept and a portion is missing. This table holds tens of thousands of clones, under 95% found once. J is TRBJ2-1 and V is TRBV30, with a tentative D call TRBD1 (6 bases). This TCR derives from a female donor with multiple sclerosis, enrolled in a pregnancy study. The specimen was peripheral blood, collected in the third trimester of pregnancy. Here the CDR3 reads CAQGEPTGGQFF. CDR3 in DNA: TGTGCACAGGGCGAACCAACCGGCGGGCAGTTCTTC.